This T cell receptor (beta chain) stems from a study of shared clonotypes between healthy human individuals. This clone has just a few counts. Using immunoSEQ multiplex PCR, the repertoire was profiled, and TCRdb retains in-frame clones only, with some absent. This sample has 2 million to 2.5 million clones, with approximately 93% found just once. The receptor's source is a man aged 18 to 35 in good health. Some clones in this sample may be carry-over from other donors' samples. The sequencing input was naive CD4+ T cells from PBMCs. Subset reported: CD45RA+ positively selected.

The chain's CDR3 is CASSGGVGNQPQHF. As DNA, the CDR3 is TGTGCCAGCAGTGGGGGGGTCGGCAATCAGCCCCAGCATTTT. The chain employs TRBV6-1 and TRBJ1-5, with D maybe TRBD1 (5 bases). V shed 4 bases and J shed 2 bases, with 9 bases lying between them. The CDR3 is made up of 14 amino acids. CDR1 and CDR2 (germline): MNHNS, SASEGT.